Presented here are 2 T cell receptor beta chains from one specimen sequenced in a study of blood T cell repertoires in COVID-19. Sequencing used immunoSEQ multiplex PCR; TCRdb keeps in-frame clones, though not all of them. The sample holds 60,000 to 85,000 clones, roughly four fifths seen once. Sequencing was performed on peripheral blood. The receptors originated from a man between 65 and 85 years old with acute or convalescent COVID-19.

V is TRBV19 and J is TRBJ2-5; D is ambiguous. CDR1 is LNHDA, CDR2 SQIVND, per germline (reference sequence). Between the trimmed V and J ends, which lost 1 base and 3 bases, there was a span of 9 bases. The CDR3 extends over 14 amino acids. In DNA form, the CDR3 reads TGTGCCAGTAGTATAGCTGGCATAAAAGAGACCCAGTACTTC. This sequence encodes CASSIAGIKETQYF.

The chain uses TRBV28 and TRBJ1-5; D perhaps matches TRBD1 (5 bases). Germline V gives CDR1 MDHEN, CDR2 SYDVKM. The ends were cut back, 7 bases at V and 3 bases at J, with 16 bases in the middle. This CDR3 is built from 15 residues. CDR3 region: CASTTPLGVNQPQHF. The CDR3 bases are TGTGCCAGCACCACCCCGTTAGGGGTCAATCAGCCCCAGCATTTT.